This TCR beta chain was obtained from a study of T-cell reconstitution after alpha-beta-depleted transplantation in children. Using unique molecular identifiers, the investigators prepared the TCRbeta library. A single record per CDR3 protein comes from TCRdb applying MiXCR to the PCR reads. The repertoire has about 500,000 distinct CDR3 sequences, approximately 29% of them found once; the top ten carry around 2.3%. This TCR derives from a human donor who donated a stem cell graft to a child with aplastic anemia. Sequencing used PBMCs from the stem cell graft donor, obtained from the stem cell graft.

The CDR3 spells CASSLSVSGRASAEAFF. Written as DNA, the CDR3 is TGTGCCAGCAGCTTAAGTGTTTCGGGGAGGGCCAGCGCTGAAGCTTTCTTT. The chain joins TRBV5-5 to TRBJ1-1; D not certain. Trimming shortened V by 2 bases and J by 6 bases, and 23 bases separated the two germline ends. The CDR3 spans 17 residues. Germline CDR1 and CDR2: SGHKS and YYEKEE (reference sequence).